These 20 T cell receptor beta chains share one sample of origin, sequenced in a study of beta chain features in type 1 diabetes. Expressed TCRB transcripts got sequenced, as all isolated RNA was reverse transcribed. Repertoires were generated with immunoSEQ multiplex PCR, while TCRdb's copy carries only in-frame clones and drops some. The repertoire has more than 15,000 clones, 45% to 55% of them found once; the top ten carry 0.35% to 0.55%. Specimen: stem cell memory CD4+ T cells from blood. The receptors here all came from a young woman in good health.

V gene TRBV6-5 combines with J gene TRBJ1-1, with 8 positions matching TRBD1. Germline assignment: CDR1 MNHEY and CDR2 SVGAGI. CDR3 length: 14 amino acids. The V and J ends lost 6 bases and 1 base, in that order; junction bases with no gene match: 4. This chain's CDR3 is CASRLDRANTEAFF. The CDR3 region has the DNA TGTGCCAGCAGGTTGGACAGGGCGAACACTGAAGCTTTCTTT.

This chain connects TRBV5-8 to TRBJ1-1, with D perhaps TRBD1 (5 bases). V was clipped by 7 bases and J by 8 bases, with 21 bases between them. The CDR3 consists of 14 residues. Germline assignment: CDR1 SGHTS and CDR2 YDEGEE. The CDR3 region is CASCRGGLGFEAFF. The CDR3 DNA reads TGTGCCAGCTGTCGGGGGGGACTGGGGTTCGAAGCTTTCTTT.

This clone was seen more than once but under ten times. The chain is built from TRBV2 and TRBJ1-2; the D gene is possibly TRBD1 (5 bases). The CDR3 has 13 residues. Germline V lookup: CDR1 SNHLY, CDR2 FYNNEI. V was pared by 4 bases and J by 4 bases, with 10 bases between. DNA of the CDR3: TGTGCCAGCAGTGGACAGAATTTCTATGGCTACACCTTC. Amino acids: CASSGQNFYGYTF.

The chain couples TRBV30 to TRBJ2-7; tentative D call: TRBD1 (6 bases). Germline lookup yields CDR1 GTSNPN and CDR2 SVGIG (reference sequence). V lost 8 bases, J lost 5 bases, and 22 bases lay in between. The CDR3 length is 14 residues. CDR3 region: CAGTTGTLRHEQYF. In DNA, the CDR3 is TGTGCCGGAACCACAGGGACCTTACGCCACGAGCAGTACTTC. The whole variable domain, remainder taken from reference TRBV30 and TRBJ2-7, is SQTIHQWPATLVQPVGSPLSLECTVEGTSNPNLYWYRQAAGRGLQLLFYSVGIGQISSEVPQNLSASRPQDRQFILSSKKLLLSDSGFYLCAGTTGTLRHEQYFGPGTRLTVT.

V usage is TRBV6-6 and J usage is TRBJ2-1; D is undetermined. The CDR3 totals 13 residues. CDR1 and CDR2 from the germline V gene are MNHNY and SVGAGI (reference sequence). The V gene lost 0 bases and the J gene lost 8 bases, with 8 bases spanning the gap. CDR3 sequence: CASSYSRWDEQFF. The CDR3, as DNA: TGTGCCAGCAGTTACTCGAGGTGGGATGAGCAGTTCTTC.

This clone has a single count. This rearrangement joins TRBV7-2 to TRBJ2-7; D might be TRBD2 (6 bases). V dropped 5 bases and J dropped 3 bases, with 17 bases sitting between them. CDR1 is SGHTA and CDR2 is FQGNSA in the germline V gene. The CDR3 sequence is 15 residues long. CDR3: CASSDIPRGGYEQYF. The CDR3, as DNA: TGTGCCAGCAGCGATATTCCGCGGGGAGGCTACGAGCAGTACTTC.

The V gene is TRBV14, the J gene TRBJ1-2, with D possibly TRBD1 on 6 matching bases. The germline V and J ends were trimmed by 2 bases and 6 bases, with 19 bases remaining between them. The CDR3 has 16 residues. The germline CDR1 and CDR2 sequences are SGHDN and FVKESK. CDR3 in DNA: TGTGCCAGCAGCCAACGCCAGGGGAACTTTCGGGATGGCTACACCTTC. Translated, it gives CASSQRQGNFRDGYTF.

This chain connects TRBV5-4 to TRBJ2-5; a weak D match, TRBD2 (5 bases). The germline CDR1 and CDR2 sequences are SGHNT and YYREEE (reference sequence). With 5 bases removed from V and 3 bases from J, the gap between germline ends came to 14 bases. This CDR3 has 14 residues. The CDR3 sequence: CASSGGGTEETQYF. In nucleotides, the CDR3 is TGTGCCAGCAGTGGAGGTGGTACTGAAGAGACCCAGTACTTC.

The chain links TRBV19 to TRBJ1-2; D is undetermined. Germline lookup yields CDR1 LNHDA and CDR2 SQIVND (reference sequence). Trimming left V 3 bases short and J 3 bases short, with 14 bases between. The CDR3 loop spans 15 amino acids. The CDR3 DNA reads as TGTGCCAGTAGTATCTCGGTGGGTGCGGACTATGGCTACACCTTC. Translating gives CASSISVGADYGYTF.

The chain links TRBV6-5 to TRBJ2-7, with D tentatively TRBD2 (6 bases). Trimming removed 6 bases at V and 2 bases at J, with 14 bases between. The germline gives CDR1 MNHEY, CDR2 SVGAGI. The CDR3 runs to 14 residues. CDR3 in DNA: TGTGCCAGCAGCTATGTGGCGGGAACCTACGAGCAGTACTTC. Its translation: CASSYVAGTYEQYF.

This clone was picked up a small number of times. The chain links TRBV5-1 to TRBJ2-5, with D uncertain. The CDR3 loop spans 14 amino acids. V was trimmed by 3 bases and J by 4 bases, leaving 13 bases between them. Germline CDR1 reads SGHRS; CDR2 reads YFSETQ. CDR3 nucleotides: TGCGCCAGCAGCTACCCTGGGTCGGGAGAGACCCAGTACTTC. It yields the protein CASSYPGSGETQYF.

Here the CDR3 DNA reads TGTGCCAGCAGTTACCCACTCCAGGGAGGGGCATCACCCCTCCACTTT. This encodes CASSYPLQGGASPLHF. This rearrangement joins TRBV6-6 to TRBJ1-6; tentatively, D is TRBD1 (5 bases). The CDR3 has 16 amino acids. The germline V gene encodes CDR1 MNHNY and CDR2 SVGAGI (reference sequence). The ends were cut back, 2 bases at V and 10 bases at J, with 18 bases in the middle.

The chain links TRBV14 to TRBJ2-1; D not certain. V dropped 3 bases and J dropped 6 bases, with 21 bases sitting between them. This CDR3 contains 17 residues. The germline gives CDR1 SGHDN, CDR2 FVKESK. The CDR3 loop is CASSQTTLGQKPNEQFF. In DNA form, the CDR3 reads TGTGCCAGCAGCCAGACAACTCTTGGGCAAAAGCCCAATGAGCAGTTCTTC.

This chain connects TRBV7-3 to TRBJ2-3, with TRBD1 identical over 7 bases. Per germline, CDR1 SGHTA and CDR2 FQGTGA. The CDR3 has 14 residues. The V segment lost 10 bases and the J segment 11 bases; nucleotides outside the gene matches: 18. The CDR3 nucleotides are TGTGCCACCCTAGGGGGCGCCGGGGCCGGGGTGCAGTATTTT. Protein sequence: CATLGGAGAGVQYF.

The V and J genes are TRBV30 and TRBJ2-2; 10 bases line up with TRBD2. V lost 3 bases and J lost 4; bases outside the gene matches: 14. Germline-derived CDR1 and CDR2 are GTSNPN and SVGIG (reference sequence). CDR3 length equals 18 residues. CDR3 region: CAWSLGASGRFGTGELFF. The CDR3 DNA follows: TGTGCCTGGAGCCTCGGGGCTAGCGGGAGATTTGGCACCGGGGAGCTGTTTTTT.

V is TRBV18 and J is TRBJ1-5, with D maybe TRBD1 (5 bases). Germline CDR1 reads KGHSH; CDR2 reads LQKENI. V shed 2 bases and J shed 10 bases, with 18 bases lying between them. The CDR3 sequence is 15 residues long. CDR3 nucleotides: TGTGCCAGCTCACCAAAGCGGGGGGACGCGGGACCCCAGCATTTT. This encodes CASSPKRGDAGPQHF. The full variable domain, with the rest looked up from reference TRBV18 and TRBJ1-5, is NAGVMQNPRHLVRRRGQEARLRCSPMKGHSHVYWYRQLPEEGLKFMVYLQKENIIDESGMPKERFSAEFPKEGPSILRIQQVVRGDSAAYFCASSPKRGDAGPQHFGDGTRLSIL.

The rearrangement joins TRBV19 to TRBJ1-5; 7 bases are a match to TRBD1. The CDR3 contains 13 residues. V lost 10 bases to trimming and J lost 2 bases; unmatched junction nucleotides: 5. CDR1 LNHDA and CDR2 SQIVND come from the germline V gene (reference sequence). The CDR3 bases are TGTGCCACTTCCGGGACAGGCAATCAGCCCCAGCATTTT. It is translated as CATSGTGNQPQHF. Full variable domain (missing parts from reference TRBV19 and TRBJ1-5): DGGITQSPKYLFRKEGQNVTLSCEQNLNHDAMYWYRQDPGQGLRLIYYSQIVNDFQKGDIAEGYSVSREKKESFPLTVTSAQKNPTAFYLCATSGTGNQPQHFGDGTRLSIL.

This clone was counted a few times. This chain joins TRBV5-1 and TRBJ2-3; D is ambiguous. Germline assignment: CDR1 SGHRS and CDR2 YFSETQ. This CDR3 spans 14 amino acids. The V gene lost 6 bases and the J gene lost 2 bases, with 13 bases spanning the gap. The CDR3 coding sequence is TGCGCCAGCAATCCGGGTGCGATCACAGATACGCAGTATTTT. It codes for CASNPGAITDTQYF. The full variable domain, rest sourced from reference TRBV5-1 and TRBJ2-3, is KAGVTQTPRYLIKTRGQQVTLSCSPISGHRSVSWYQQTPGQGLQFLFEYFSETQRNKGNFPGRFSGRQFSNSRSEMNVSTLELGDSALYLCASNPGAITDTQYFGPGTRLTVL.

The chain couples TRBV19 to TRBJ2-4; D possibly corresponds to TRBD2 (6 bases). CDR1 is LNHDA, CDR2 SQIVND, per germline (reference sequence). Trimming left V 4 bases short and J 7 bases short, with 14 bases between. There are 14 residues in the CDR3. CDR3 DNA sequence: TGTGCCAGTAGTAACACCCCTCGGGGGAACATTCAGTACTTC. Protein sequence: CASSNTPRGNIQYF.

The sample holds a few counts of this clone. The chain recombines TRBV4-1 with TRBJ2-1, with 10 nucleotides matching TRBD2. This CDR3 contains 14 residues. CDR1 and CDR2 (germline): MGHRA, YSYEKL. The junction had 14 bases not matched to a gene; V was cut back by 6 bases and J by 15 bases. The CDR3 loop is CASRNLGAGGPWFF. The CDR3 DNA reads TGCGCCAGCAGAAACCTAGGAGCGGGGGGGCCTTGGTTCTTC.